This T cell receptor (beta chain) was recovered during a study of CD4+ T cells in melanoma. The CDR3 sequence is 14 residues long. Germline V lookup: CDR1 MGHRA, CDR2 YSYEKL. After removal of 0 bases from V and 9 bases from J, the junction contained 4 bases not matched to a gene. Of note for this clone: Its antigen remains unidentified.

Whole-study results and caveats: A reported correlation linked neoantigen-specific CD4+ T cells to CD8+, macrophage and B cell function. In melanoma, neoantigen-specific CD4+ T cells reportedly differed in differentiation state.

Profiling relied on immunoSEQ multiplex PCR, and the TCRdb table lists in-frame clones only, not all of them. The sample lists 18,000 or so clones; 83% were seen once. The sequencing sample was made of cells from a culture (not recorded whether cultured in vitro). This TCR derives from a human donor with melanoma. V and J are TRBV4-1 and TRBJ2-1; 8 positions match TRBD2. In nucleotides, the CDR3 is TGCGCCAGCAGCCAAGATCGGCGGGGGGCTGAGCAGTTCTTC. The encoded protein is CASSQDRRGAEQFF.